This T cell receptor (beta chain) emerged from a study of blood T cell repertoires in COVID-19. Background on the study: COVID-19 samples from acute and convalescent phases originated in the United States, Italy and Spain. The cDNA or gDNA used as material had been derived from T cells, B-cell-depleted T cells, or PBMCs.

Patients from Seattle were sampled longitudinally, starting during active infection. CDR1 LGHNA and CDR2 YNFKEQ come from the germline V gene. The CDR3 loop spans 17 amino acids. With V trimmed by 0 bases and J by 5 bases, 9 bases remained unmatched. Original data processing: Researchers report that nucleated cell counts were estimated from reference gene primer amplification. Clones were sequenced by immunoSEQ multiplex PCR, and TCRdb holds only the in-frame ones, with some missing. V, J and clone size derive from that table, while D and trimming were established from the DNA sequence. The data show 100,000 to 150,000 clones, 85% to 90% seen once.

The sequencing sample was made of peripheral blood. The source of this sequence is a woman older than 75 with COVID-19, enrolled during active disease. The V call is TRBV4-2, the J call TRBJ2-5, with 10 positions matching TRBD2. This CDR3 is CASSQDGSSGSRETQYF. For the CDR3, the DNA is TGTGCCAGCAGCCAAGATGGGTCTAGCGGGAGTCGGGAGACCCAGTACTTC.